This entry is about one TCR beta chain. The data derive from a study of T cells after yellow fever vaccination. TCRdb ran MiXCR on the 5' RACE reads and lists one entry per CDR3 protein. This table has roughly 250,000 distinct CDR3 sequences, approximately 13% appearing once. V was cut by 6 bases and J by 9 bases, with 18 bases left in between. Germline assignment: CDR1 DFQATT and CDR2 SNEGSKA (reference sequence). The CDR3 sequence is 13 residues long. The sequence was collected from a man younger than 40 who received the YFV17D yellow fever vaccine. This material consisted of CD4+ T cells sorted from PBMCs, taken 45 days after the yellow fever booster vaccination. The chain combines TRBV20-1 with TRBJ2-1; D not certain. CDR3 DNA sequence: TGCAGTGCCCCGGCGACGCCCAAGGGTGAGCAGTTCTTC. Its protein product is CSAPATPKGEQFF.